This entry lists 17 T cell receptor beta chains sequenced from one sample in a study of identical twins. One entry per CDR3 protein, called by TCRdb with MiXCR from the 5' RACE reads. Of 600,000 to 700,000 distinct CDR3 sequences in the sample, 21% were seen once. The data also belong to a second study, concerning T cells expressing NK-cell markers.

The sample was PBMCs. These receptors were collected from a woman aged 18 to 35 in good health.

This clonotype was counted at least ten times. The chain links TRBV2 to TRBJ1-5; 7 nucleotides agree with TRBD1. CDR3 length equals 15 residues. J lost 2 bases, V lost 4 bases, and 5 bases had no gene match. Germline-derived CDR1 and CDR2 are SNHLY and FYNNEI. This CDR3 reads CASSVRQGGNQPQHF. CDR3 DNA: TGTGCCAGCAGTGTTCGGCAGGGGGGCAATCAGCCCCAGCATTTT.

This clonotype was seen a few times. The J gene is TRBJ2-3, the V gene TRBV5-1; D possibly uses TRBD1 or TRBD2 (5 bases each). The CDR3 loop spans 16 amino acids. Trimming took 4 bases from V and 7 from J, leaving 22 bases between them. The germline V gene has CDR1 SGHRS and CDR2 YFSETQ. CDR3 loop: CASSTLGPTVRNTQYF. In DNA, the CDR3 is TGCGCCAGCAGCACCCTGGGACCCACGGTGAGGAATACGCAGTATTTT.

V and J are TRBV7-9 and TRBJ2-3, with a tentative D call TRBD1 (5 bases). Germline V gives CDR1 SEHNR, CDR2 FQNEAQ (reference sequence). The CDR3 covers 16 residues. V lost 5 bases to trimming and J lost 2 bases, with 17 bases between them. In DNA, the CDR3 is TGTGCCAGCAGCCACGGTGGGGCAGGACACACAGATACGCAGTATTTT. Protein sequence: CASSHGGAGHTDTQYF.

This clonotype was counted only a few times. This CDR3 is CASSSNRVVQYF. The CDR3, as DNA: TGTGCCAGCAGCAGTAACAGGGTCGTTCAGTACTTC. The V and J genes are TRBV12-3 or TRBV12-4 and TRBJ2-4, with D possibly matching TRBD1 (6 bases). The CDR3 runs to 12 residues. V lost 6 bases and J lost 11, with 14 bases in between.

The rearrangement links TRBV5-1 to TRBJ2-5, with 13 bases lining up with TRBD2. CDR1 and CDR2 (germline): SGHRS, YFSETQ. The CDR3 consists of 18 residues. V lost 0 bases to trimming and J lost 0 bases; unmatched junction nucleotides: 5. The CDR3: CASSLETSGGPDQETQYF. In nucleotides, the CDR3 is TGCGCCAGCAGCTTGGAGACTAGCGGGGGGCCCGACCAAGAGACCCAGTACTTC.

CDR3 loop: CASSLTSDYAYEQYF. CDR3 bases: TGTGCCAGCAGCCTAACCTCAGACTACGCCTACGAGCAGTACTTC. The rearrangement links TRBV5-5 to TRBJ2-7, with D possibly being TRBD2 (5 bases). The CDR3 loop spans 15 amino acids. The V gene lost 4 bases and the J gene lost 2 bases, with 16 bases spanning the gap. CDR1 SGHKS and CDR2 YYEKEE come from the germline V gene (reference sequence). Full variable domain (missing parts from reference TRBV5-5 and TRBJ2-7): DAGVTQSPTHLIKTRGQQVTLRCSPISGHKSVSWYQQVLGQGPQFIFQYYEKEERGRGNFPDRFSARQFPNYSSELNVNALLLGDSALYLCASSLTSDYAYEQYFGPGTRLTVT.

V is TRBV7-3 and J is TRBJ2-2; D might be TRBD2 (6 bases). CDR3 size: 14 residues. V gave up 3 bases and J gave up 5 bases, with 10 bases separating them. Per the germline V gene, CDR1 is SGHTA and CDR2 is FQGTGA. CDR3 in amino acids: CASSLTRRTGELFF. In DNA, the CDR3 is TGTGCCAGCAGCTTGACTAGGCGAACCGGGGAGCTGTTTTTT.

This clonotype occurred many times. The chain recombines TRBV4-3 with TRBJ2-7; a possible D gene is TRBD1 (6 bases). The CDR3 extends over 15 amino acids. Germline CDR1 reads LGHNA; CDR2 reads YSLEER. Trimming removed 1 base at V and 1 base at J, with 11 bases between. CDR3 residues: CASSQAWTDSYEQYF. For the CDR3, the DNA is TGCGCCAGCAGCCAAGCTTGGACAGATTCCTACGAGCAGTACTTC.

This clonotype was observed at least ten times. In DNA form, the CDR3 reads TGTGCCAGCAGACCCGACAGAAGGGCCACCTACGAGCAGTACTTC. Translated: CASRPDRRATYEQYF. V is TRBV6-5 and J is TRBJ2-7, with D possibly TRBD1 on 5 matching bases. The V gene's germline CDR1 is MNHEY and CDR2 SVGAGI. Deletions cut 6 bases from V and 2 bases from J, with 17 bases between. The CDR3 consists of 15 residues.

This clonotype was recorded only once. V gene TRBV18 combines with J gene TRBJ2-1; no reliable D call. There are 15 residues in the CDR3. Per the germline V gene, CDR1 is KGHSH and CDR2 is LQKENI. Between the trimmed V and J ends, which lost 1 base and 5 bases, there was a span of 12 bases. The CDR3 sequence is CASSPLMGKDNEQFF. DNA for the CDR3: TGTGCCAGCTCACCACTAATGGGAAAGGACAATGAGCAGTTCTTC. Combining the CDR3 with reference TRBV18 and TRBJ2-1 gives the whole variable domain NAGVMQNPRHLVRRRGQEARLRCSPMKGHSHVYWYRQLPEEGLKFMVYLQKENIIDESGMPKERFSAEFPKEGPSILRIQQVVRGDSAAYFCASSPLMGKDNEQFFGPGTRLTVL.

This clonotype has only a few counts. The rearrangement links TRBV10-3 to TRBJ2-7, with 9 bases that match TRBD1. V lost 5 bases to trimming and J lost 2 bases; unmatched junction nucleotides: 4. The CDR3 totals 14 residues. Germline values: CDR1 ENHRY, CDR2 SYGVKD. The DNA of the CDR3 is TGTGCCATCAGTAGGACAGGGGAAACCTACGAGCAGTACTTC. Translation: CAISRTGETYEQYF.

The chain carries TRBV6-5 and TRBJ2-3; D gene ambiguous. V lost 2 bases and J lost 6, with 18 bases in between. The CDR3 is 16 amino acids. Germline V CDR1 and CDR2: MNHEY, SVGAGI. The CDR3, as DNA: TGTGCCAGCAGTTACGGGAAGGCCTTTAGGATGGATACGCAGTATTTT. Protein: CASSYGKAFRMDTQYF.

This chain joins TRBV7-8 and TRBJ2-3, with TRBD2 matching 8 bases. Looked up from germline, CDR1 is SGHVS and CDR2 is FQNEAQ. CDR3 length: 14 residues. With 2 bases clipped from V and 5 bases from J, the junction kept 3 bases outside the gene matches. Here the CDR3 DNA reads TGTGCCAGCAGCTTACGGCTAGCGGGAGATACGCAGTATTTT. It specifies CASSLRLAGDTQYF.

This clonotype was observed a few times. V and J are TRBV4-3 and TRBJ2-1; tentatively, D is TRBD1 (6 bases). With 0 bases removed from V and 10 bases from J, the gap between germline ends came to 10 bases. CDR1 is LGHNA, CDR2 YSLEER, per germline. The CDR3 loop spans 13 amino acids. The CDR3 spells CASSQETGSEQFF. CDR3 nucleotide sequence: TGCGCCAGCAGCCAAGAGACAGGTAGCGAGCAGTTCTTC.

The chain joins TRBV7-9 to TRBJ1-1; no firm D call. The germline CDR1 and CDR2 sequences are SEHNR and FQNEAQ (reference sequence). V was trimmed by 8 bases and J by 4 bases, leaving 11 bases between them. The CDR3 totals 12 residues. CDR3 region: CASDSSGTEAFF. The CDR3 nucleotides read TGTGCCAGCGATAGCAGCGGCACTGAAGCTTTCTTT.

The chain links TRBV12-3 or TRBV12-4 to TRBJ2-5, with D uncertain. V gave up 3 bases and J gave up 2 bases, with 10 bases separating them. The CDR3 is 14 amino acids. Written as DNA, the CDR3 is TGTGCCAGCAGTTTGGCCGGACGGCAAGAGACCCAGTACTTC. The encoded protein is CASSLAGRQETQYF.

The genes are TRBV11-2 and TRBJ2-1, with unresolved D. The CDR3 extends over 13 amino acids. In germline, CDR1 is SGHAT, CDR2 FQNNGV. Trimming took off 3 bases at V and 8 bases at J, with 11 bases between the two ends. The CDR3 region is CASSFGHRDEQFF. The CDR3 DNA reads as TGTGCCAGCAGCTTCGGTCACCGCGATGAGCAGTTCTTC.